The clone carrying this T cell receptor beta chain was recorded many times. Semi-nested PCR with Nested Universal Primer A followed constant-region reverse priming of full-length variable regions. TCRdb fed the 5' RACE reads into MiXCR, producing one record per CDR3 protein. In the table there are 9,500 to 10,000 distinct CDR3 sequences, 12% to 15% of which are singletons. Cells sorted as Tregs were CD4+, CD25+ and CD127-/low. The CDR3 consists of 13 residues. V was shortened by 1 base and J by 7 bases, with 11 bases between the two germline ends. Germline CDR1 reads LNHNV; CDR2 reads YYDKDF (reference sequence).

This chain uses TRBV15 with TRBJ2-7; D gene unclear. Sequenced material: Tregs sorted from blood. This clonotype originated in a female donor with breast cancer. CDR3 region: CATSRGGENEQYF. CDR3 nucleotides: TGTGCCACCAGCAGAGGAGGTGAAAATGAGCAGTACTTC.